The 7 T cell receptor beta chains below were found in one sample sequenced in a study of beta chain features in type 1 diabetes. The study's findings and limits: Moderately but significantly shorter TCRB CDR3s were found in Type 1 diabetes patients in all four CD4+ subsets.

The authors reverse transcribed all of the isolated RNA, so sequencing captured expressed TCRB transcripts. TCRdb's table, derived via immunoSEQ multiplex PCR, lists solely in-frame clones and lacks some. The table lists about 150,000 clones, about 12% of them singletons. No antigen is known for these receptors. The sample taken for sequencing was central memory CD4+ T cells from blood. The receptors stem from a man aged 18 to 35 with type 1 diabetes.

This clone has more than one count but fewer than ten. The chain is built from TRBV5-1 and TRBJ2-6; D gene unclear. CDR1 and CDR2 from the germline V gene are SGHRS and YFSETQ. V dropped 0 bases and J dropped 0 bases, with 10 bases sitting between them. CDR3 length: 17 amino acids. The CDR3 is CASSLDRPSSGANVLTF. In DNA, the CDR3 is TGCGCCAGCAGCTTGGACAGACCTAGCTCTGGGGCCAACGTCCTGACTTTC.

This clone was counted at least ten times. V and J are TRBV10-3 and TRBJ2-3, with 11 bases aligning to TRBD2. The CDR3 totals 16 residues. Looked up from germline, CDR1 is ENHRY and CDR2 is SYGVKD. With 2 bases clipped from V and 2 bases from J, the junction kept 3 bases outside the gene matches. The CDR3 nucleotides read TGTGCCATCAGTGAGCCGGGACTAGCGGTCACAGATACGCAGTATTTT. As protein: CAISEPGLAVTDTQYF.

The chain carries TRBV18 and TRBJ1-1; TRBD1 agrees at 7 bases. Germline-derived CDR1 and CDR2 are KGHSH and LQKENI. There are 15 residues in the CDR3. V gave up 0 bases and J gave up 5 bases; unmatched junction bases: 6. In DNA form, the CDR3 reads TGTGCCAGCTCACCACCCACAGGGGATGGAACTGAAGCTTTCTTT. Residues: CASSPPTGDGTEAFF.

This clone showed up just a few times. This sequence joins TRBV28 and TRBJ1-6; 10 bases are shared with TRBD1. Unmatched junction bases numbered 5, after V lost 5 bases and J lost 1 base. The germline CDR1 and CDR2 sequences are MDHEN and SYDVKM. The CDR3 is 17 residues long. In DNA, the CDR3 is TGTGCCAGCAGTCTGACAGGGGGCGCTTCCTATAATTCACCCCTCCACTTT. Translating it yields CASSLTGGASYNSPLHF.

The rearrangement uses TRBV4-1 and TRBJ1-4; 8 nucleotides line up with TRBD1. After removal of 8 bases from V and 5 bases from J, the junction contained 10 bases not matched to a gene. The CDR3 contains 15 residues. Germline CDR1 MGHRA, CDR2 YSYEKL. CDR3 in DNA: TGCGCCAGCTTGGCCTCCAGGGGGCGGAATGAAAAACTGTTTTTT. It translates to CASLASRGRNEKLFF.

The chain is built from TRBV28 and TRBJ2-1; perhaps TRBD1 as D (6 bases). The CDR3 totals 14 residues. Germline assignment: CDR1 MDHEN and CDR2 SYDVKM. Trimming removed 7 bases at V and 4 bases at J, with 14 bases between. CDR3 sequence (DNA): TGTGCCAGCACCCTTGGGACACGTTACAATGAGCAGTTCTTC. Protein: CASTLGTRYNEQFF.

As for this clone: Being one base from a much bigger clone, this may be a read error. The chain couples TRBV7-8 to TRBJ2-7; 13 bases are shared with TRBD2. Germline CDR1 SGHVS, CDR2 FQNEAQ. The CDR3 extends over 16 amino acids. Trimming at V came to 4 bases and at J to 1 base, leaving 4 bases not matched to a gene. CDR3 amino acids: CASSWTSGGASYEQYF. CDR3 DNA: TGTGCCAGCAGCTGGACTAGCGGGGGAGCTTCCTACGAGCAGTACTTC.